These T cell receptor beta chains were read from a single sample in a study of blood T cell repertoires in COVID-19. Only in-frame clones appear in the TCRdb table, and some are missing; sequencing was by immunoSEQ multiplex PCR. The sample consists of around 180,000 clones, approximately 90% of them appearing once. Sequenced sample: peripheral blood. The receptors shown here come from a man aged 60 to 75 with acute or convalescent COVID-19. CDR3s include the opening cysteine and the closing phenylalanine or tryptophan. D genes are given only for firm matches. Clone size is given for some rows only: seen once, a few or many times, or a class if the clone is expanded.

V gene: TRBV27; J gene: TRBJ1-4; clone size: -; D gene: -; CDR3 DNA: TGTGCCAGCAGTTTGAGACAGTATAATGAAAAACTGTTTTTT; CDR3 protein: CASSLRQYNEKLFF
V gene: TRBV7-9; J gene: TRBJ1-6; clone size: -; D gene: TRBD1; CDR3 DNA: TGTGCCAGCAGTGGGACAGCGTACTCACCCCTCCACTTT; CDR3 protein: CASSGTAYSPLHF
V gene: TRBV7-9; J gene: TRBJ2-2; clone size: once; D gene: -; CDR3 DNA: TGTGCCAGCTCTCCCGGGGAGCTGTTTTTT; CDR3 protein: CASSPGELFF
V gene: TRBV6-6; J gene: TRBJ1-1; clone size: -; D gene: -; CDR3 DNA: TGTGCCAGCAGTCATGGACAGCGACGAGCAATGAACACTGAAGCTTTCTTT; CDR3 protein: CASSHGQRRAMNTEAFF
V gene: TRBV5-4; J gene: TRBJ1-2; clone size: -; D gene: TRBD1; CDR3 DNA: TGTGCCAGCAGCTTGGCGGGACAGGGCGCCTATGGCTACACCTTC; CDR3 protein: CASSLAGQGAYGYTF
V gene: TRBV19; J gene: TRBJ2-2; clone size: -; D gene: -; CDR3 DNA: TGTGCCAGTAGTATCAGAGCGGACAACACCGGGGAGCTGTTTTTT; CDR3 protein: CASSIRADNTGELFF
V gene: TRBV3-1/TRBV3-2; J gene: TRBJ1-2; clone size: -; D gene: TRBD1; CDR3 DNA: TGTGCCAGCAGACGCGGGACAGGGGGAGGCTACACCTTC; CDR3 protein: CASRRGTGGGYTF
V gene: TRBV12-3/TRBV12-4; J gene: TRBJ1-2; clone size: -; D gene: -; CDR3 DNA: TGTGCCAGCAGTTTAGTGATCAGATATGGCTACACCTTC; CDR3 protein: CASSLVIRYGYTF
V gene: TRBV19; J gene: TRBJ1-6; clone size: -; D gene: TRBD1; CDR3 DNA: TGTGCCAGTAGCCTGGGACAGGCTAATAATTCACCCCTCCACTTT; CDR3 protein: CASSLGQANNSPLHF
V gene: TRBV20-1; J gene: TRBJ1-4; clone size: -; D gene: -; CDR3 DNA: TGCAGTGCAAACAGGGCAGAAAAACTGTTTTTT; CDR3 protein: CSANRAEKLFF
V gene: TRBV11-3; J gene: TRBJ2-2; clone size: few; D gene: TRBD2; CDR3 DNA: TGTGCCAGCAGCTTAGGTCCTTCGGGAGGGATGACCGGGGAGCTGTTTTTT; CDR3 protein: CASSLGPSGGMTGELFF
V gene: TRBV5-1; J gene: TRBJ2-5; clone size: -; D gene: TRBD1; CDR3 DNA: TGCGCCAGCAGCTACACTGACAGGGGGCGGGAGACCCAGTACTTC; CDR3 protein: CASSYTDRGRETQYF
V gene: TRBV7-3; J gene: TRBJ1-1; clone size: -; D gene: TRBD1; CDR3 DNA: TGTGCCAGCAGCGTACCGGGACAGGGGTACACTGAAGCTTTCTTT; CDR3 protein: CASSVPGQGYTEAFF
V gene: TRBV11-3; J gene: TRBJ1-2; clone size: -; D gene: -; CDR3 DNA: TGTGCCAGCAGCTTAGACCAAACTTATGGCTACACCTTC; CDR3 protein: CASSLDQTYGYTF
V gene: TRBV7-7; J gene: TRBJ2-1; clone size: -; D gene: -; CDR3 DNA: TGTGCCAGCAGCTCCGGACATTTGAATGAGCAGTTCTTC; CDR3 protein: CASSSGHLNEQFF
V gene: TRBV19; J gene: TRBJ1-2; clone size: -; D gene: TRBD1; CDR3 DNA: TGTGCCAGTAGTCCGGACAGGGTGAGCTATGGCTACACCTTC; CDR3 protein: CASSPDRVSYGYTF
V gene: TRBV7-9; J gene: TRBJ2-7; clone size: few; D gene: TRBD1; CDR3 DNA: TGTGCCAGCCTAGACTACGGGACAGGGAACTACGAGCAGTACTTC; CDR3 protein: CASLDYGTGNYEQYF
V gene: TRBV7-2; J gene: TRBJ2-2; clone size: -; D gene: TRBD1; CDR3 DNA: TGTGCCAGCAGCACAAGGACAGGTGCGAACACCGGGGAGCTGTTTTTT; CDR3 protein: CASSTRTGANTGELFF
V gene: TRBV7-6; J gene: TRBJ2-3; clone size: -; D gene: -; CDR3 DNA: TGTGCCAGCAGCTTAGTTAGGACTAGCACAGATACGCAGTATTTT; CDR3 protein: CASSLVRTSTDTQYF
V gene: TRBV24-1; J gene: TRBJ1-5; clone size: -; D gene: -; CDR3 DNA: TGTGCCACCAGTGGAGGAAGTCAGCCCCAGCATTTT; CDR3 protein: CATSGGSQPQHF
V gene: TRBV30; J gene: TRBJ1-3; clone size: -; D gene: -; CDR3 DNA: TGTGCCTGGAGTGTTGCAGGTACACCTGGAAACACCATATATTTT; CDR3 protein: CAWSVAGTPGNTIYF
V gene: TRBV9; J gene: TRBJ2-7; clone size: -; D gene: TRBD2; CDR3 DNA: TGTGCCAGCAGCGTAGATGCCAGCGGGATTTACGAGCAGTACTTC; CDR3 protein: CASSVDASGIYEQYF
V gene: TRBV19; J gene: TRBJ1-2; clone size: few; D gene: TRBD1; CDR3 DNA: TGTGCCAGTAGGACGACGACAGGGCTCTATGGCTACACCTTC; CDR3 protein: CASRTTTGLYGYTF
V gene: TRBV19; J gene: TRBJ1-2; clone size: -; D gene: TRBD1; CDR3 DNA: TGTGCCAGTAGTCTACGGACAGGGCTGCGCTACACCTTC; CDR3 protein: CASSLRTGLRYTF
V gene: TRBV24-1; J gene: TRBJ1-5; clone size: -; D gene: TRBD1; CDR3 DNA: TGTGCCACCAGTGACGGGACAGGACTCAATCAGCCCCAGCATTTT; CDR3 protein: CATSDGTGLNQPQHF
V gene: TRBV5-1; J gene: TRBJ1-1; clone size: -; D gene: TRBD1; CDR3 DNA: TGCGCCAGCAGCTTGGGGACAGGGCTCGGGAACACTGAAGCTTTCTTT; CDR3 protein: CASSLGTGLGNTEAFF
V gene: TRBV5-1; J gene: TRBJ1-1; clone size: once; D gene: -; CDR3 DNA: TGCGCCAGCAGCTTGAACATAGGGGACACTGAAGCTTTCTTT; CDR3 protein: CASSLNIGDTEAFF
V gene: TRBV9; J gene: TRBJ2-3; clone size: -; D gene: -; CDR3 DNA: TGTGCCAGCAGCCCCGGGCAGGGCCAGAGCACAGATACGCAGTATTTT; CDR3 protein: CASSPGQGQSTDTQYF
V gene: TRBV6-5; J gene: TRBJ2-3; clone size: -; D gene: TRBD2; CDR3 DNA: TGTGCCAGCAGAGAGCGGGGGGCATCGGATACGCAGTATTTT; CDR3 protein: CASRERGASDTQYF
V gene: TRBV19; J gene: TRBJ2-7; clone size: -; D gene: -; CDR3 DNA: TGTGCCAGTAGTATTGGACACGGACCCTACGAGCAGTACTTC; CDR3 protein: CASSIGHGPYEQYF
V gene: TRBV6-5; J gene: TRBJ2-7; clone size: -; D gene: TRBD1; CDR3 DNA: TGTGCCAGCATCGCCGGGACAGGGAAATACGAGCAGTACTTC; CDR3 protein: CASIAGTGKYEQYF
V gene: TRBV19; J gene: TRBJ1-2; clone size: -; D gene: -; CDR3 DNA: TGTGCCAGTAGTATAAGGGACATAGGGGGACCGATCTATGGCTACACCTTC; CDR3 protein: CASSIRDIGGPIYGYTF
V gene: TRBV7-9; J gene: TRBJ2-1; clone size: -; D gene: TRBD2; CDR3 DNA: TGTGCCAGCAGCGGGAGGGTAGCGGGGAAGAATGAGCAGTTCTTC; CDR3 protein: CASSGRVAGKNEQFF
V gene: TRBV6-1; J gene: TRBJ2-2; clone size: -; D gene: -; CDR3 DNA: TGTGCCAGCAGTGTACCCGGAGGGGGCAATACCGGGGAGCTGTTTTTT; CDR3 protein: CASSVPGGGNTGELFF
V gene: TRBV6-5; J gene: TRBJ2-5; clone size: -; D gene: TRBD1; CDR3 DNA: TGTGCCAGCAGTCAATGGGACAGCCAAGAGACCCAGTACTTC; CDR3 protein: CASSQWDSQETQYF
V gene: TRBV19; J gene: TRBJ2-1; clone size: -; D gene: TRBD2; CDR3 DNA: TGTGCCAGTAGTCCACGACTAGCGTACAGCTCCTACAATGAGCAGTTCTTC; CDR3 protein: CASSPRLAYSSYNEQFF
V gene: TRBV30; J gene: TRBJ2-1; clone size: -; D gene: -; CDR3 DNA: TGTGCCTGGAATAAGGGGACTCCGAGGAATGAGCAGTTCTTC; CDR3 protein: CAWNKGTPRNEQFF
V gene: TRBV6-5; J gene: TRBJ1-1; clone size: -; D gene: TRBD1; CDR3 DNA: TGTGCCAGCAGTCGCGACAGGGGGACTGAAGCTTTCTTT; CDR3 protein: CASSRDRGTEAFF
V gene: TRBV6-1; J gene: TRBJ1-1; clone size: -; D gene: TRBD1; CDR3 DNA: TGTGCCAGCAGTGATTTCCGGACAGGGCTGAACACTGAAGCTTTCTTT; CDR3 protein: CASSDFRTGLNTEAFF
V gene: TRBV5-5; J gene: TRBJ2-6; clone size: -; D gene: TRBD1; CDR3 DNA: TGTGCCAGCAGCTTGCGGGGACAGTACTTTTCTGGGGCCAACGTCCTGACTTTC; CDR3 protein: CASSLRGQYFSGANVLTF
V gene: TRBV4-3; J gene: TRBJ1-4; clone size: -; D gene: TRBD1; CDR3 DNA: TGCGCCAGCAGCCAGCGGGAGGGTGCAGGGGGCGTTGAAAAACTGTTTTTT; CDR3 protein: CASSQREGAGGVEKLFF
V gene: TRBV5-1; J gene: TRBJ1-1; clone size: few; D gene: -; CDR3 DNA: TGCGCCAGCAGCTTGGAAGTTTCTGGGCAGTCGAACACTGAAGCTTTCTTT; CDR3 protein: CASSLEVSGQSNTEAFF
V gene: TRBV7-8; J gene: TRBJ1-2; clone size: -; D gene: -; CDR3 DNA: TGTGCCAGCAGCTTAGTACCCTCCGGTTATGGCTACACCTTC; CDR3 protein: CASSLVPSGYGYTF